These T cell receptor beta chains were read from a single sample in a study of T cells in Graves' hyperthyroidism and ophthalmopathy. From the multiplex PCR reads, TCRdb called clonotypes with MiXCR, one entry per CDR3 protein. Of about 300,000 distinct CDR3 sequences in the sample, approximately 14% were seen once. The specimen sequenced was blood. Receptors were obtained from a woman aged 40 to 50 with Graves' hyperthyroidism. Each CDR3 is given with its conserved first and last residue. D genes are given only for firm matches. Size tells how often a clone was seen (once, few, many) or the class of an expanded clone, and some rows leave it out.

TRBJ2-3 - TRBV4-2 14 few CASSQTAATDTQYF TGTGCCAGCAGCCAAACCGCGGCGACAGATACGCAGTATTTT
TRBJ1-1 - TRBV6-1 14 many CASSEMRLGTEAFF TGTGCCAGCAGTGAAATGCGGTTGGGCACTGAAGCTTTCTTT
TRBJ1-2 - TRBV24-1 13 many CATLGGEDYGYTF TGTGCCACCCTCGGGGGGGAAGACTATGGCTACACCTTC
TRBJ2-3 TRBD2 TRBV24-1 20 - CATSDNLTPGLAGFTDTQYF TGTGCCACCAGTGATAATCTAACACCGGGACTAGCGGGATTCACAGATACGCAGTATTTT
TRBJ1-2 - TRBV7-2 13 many CASSLSRDYGYTF TGTGCCAGCAGCTTAAGCCGGGACTATGGCTACACCTTC
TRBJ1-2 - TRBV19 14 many CASSIAQAYYGYTF TGTGCCAGTAGTATAGCGCAGGCTTACTATGGCTACACCTTC
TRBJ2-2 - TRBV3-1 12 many CASSQAAGELFF TGTGCCAGCAGCCAAGCGGCCGGGGAGCTGTTTTTT
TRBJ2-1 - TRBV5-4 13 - CASSIGGGNEQFF TGTGCCAGCAGCATTGGGGGCGGCAATGAGCAGTTCTTC
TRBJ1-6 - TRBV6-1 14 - CASSETTYNSPLHF TGTGCCAGCAGTGAAACAACCTATAATTCACCCCTCCACTTT
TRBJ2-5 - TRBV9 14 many CASSEQGWVETQYF TGTGCCAGCAGCGAACAGGGTTGGGTCGAGACCCAGTACTTC
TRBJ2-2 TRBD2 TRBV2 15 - CASRRGAGNTGELFF TGTGCCAGCAGGCGGGGGGCTGGAAACACCGGGGAGCTGTTTTTT
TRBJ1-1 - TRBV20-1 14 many CSAAYRSSNTEAFF TGCAGTGCTGCCTACAGGAGCTCGAACACTGAAGCTTTCTTT
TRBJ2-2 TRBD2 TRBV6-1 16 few CASRPTSGRAGGELFF TGTGCCAGCAGACCGACTAGCGGGAGAGCTGGCGGGGAGCTGTTTTTT
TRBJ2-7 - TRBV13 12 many CASSLVWGEQYF TGTGCCAGCAGCTTGGTATGGGGCGAGCAGTACTTC
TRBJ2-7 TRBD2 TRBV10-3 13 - CAISGTTSYEQYF TGTGCCATCTCCGGGACTACCTCTTACGAGCAGTACTTC
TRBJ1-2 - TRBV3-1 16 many CASSQEGRGLNYGYTF TGTGCCAGCAGCCAAGAAGGAAGGGGACTAAACTATGGCTACACCTTC
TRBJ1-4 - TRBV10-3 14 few CAISGTGTGEKLFF TGTGCCATCAGTGGAACAGGGACCGGTGAAAAACTGTTTTTT
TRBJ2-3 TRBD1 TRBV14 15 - CASSQGSGGADTQYF TGTGCCAGCAGCCAAGGGTCAGGGGGCGCGGATACGCAGTATTTT
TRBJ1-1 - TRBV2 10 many CASIGTEAFF TGTGCCAGCATAGGGACTGAAGCTTTCTTT
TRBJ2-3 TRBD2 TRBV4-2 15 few CASTYGLAGGDTQYF TGTGCCAGCACATATGGACTAGCGGGAGGAGATACGCAGTATTTT